This TCR beta chain was sequenced during a study of beta chain features in type 1 diabetes. The study reverse transcribed the entire isolated RNA, so it sequenced expressed TCRB transcripts. Assay: immunoSEQ multiplex PCR; the TCRdb copy retains only in-frame clones and omits some. The sample contains a few hundred thousand clones, around 15% of which appear only once. Points from the study as a whole: For type 1 diabetes patients, VDJ junctions showed fewer insertions and more deletions. It was not settled here whether HLA type affects TCRB rearrangement. All four CD4+ subsets of Type 1 diabetes patients contained TCRB CDR3s that were moderately but significantly shorter.

Concerning this clone itself: Its cognate antigen is unknown.

The sample consisted of naive CD4+ T cells from blood. The clonotype comes from a man younger than 40 with type 1 diabetes.

As DNA, the CDR3 is TGTGCCAGCAGCCGGACTAGCGGGACCAATGAGCAGTTCTTC. Its translation: CASSRTSGTNEQFF. The chain employs TRBV7-9 and TRBJ2-1; 12 bases are a match to TRBD2. The CDR3 consists of 14 residues. Unmatched junction bases numbered 2, after V lost 5 bases and J lost 6 bases. Germline CDR1 reads SEHNR; CDR2 reads FQNEAQ (reference sequence).